This T cell receptor (beta chain) was retrieved from a study of CD4 T cells in relation to SARS-CoV-2 and coronaviruses. The unexposed donors gave CD4+ T cells in about 2011-2019, prior to COVID-19. CD4+ T cells were isolated from the cells after 10 days of culture. A word on this clone: Its specificity is unknown.

Measured with immunoSEQ multiplex PCR; TCRdb has only the in-frame clones, and not every one. The sample holds some 22,000 clones, over 70% seen once. V dropped 2 bases and J dropped 2 bases, with 9 bases sitting between them. The CDR3 has 14 amino acids. Germline values: CDR1 MGHDK, CDR2 SYGVNS. Sequenced sample: CD4+ T cells from PBMCs, cultured in vitro. V usage is TRBV25-1 and J usage is TRBJ2-5, with D hard to call. The receptor's source is a human donor in good health. CDR3 in DNA: TGTGCCAGCAGTGAAACGTCTCGGCAAGAGACCCAGTACTTC. It is translated as CASSETSRQETQYF.